These T cell receptor beta chains were read from a single sample in a study of technical replicates of blood from a handful of donors. The assay was immunoSEQ multiplex PCR, and TCRdb's table has in-frame clones only and misses some. The top ten clones hold roughly 3.1% of a sample with about 56,000 clones, about 96% of them seen once. Sequenced input: PBMCs. The receptors stem from a human donor in good health. Some clones in this sample may be carry-over from other donors' samples. Each CDR3 is given with its conserved first and last residue. D genes are given only for firm matches. For some rows the clone size is stated as once, few or many, or as a class when expanded; others skip it.

size: once
D: TRBD1
V: TRBV2
J: TRBJ2-7
DNA: TGTGCCAGCAGTGGAGTGCGGGGACAGGGGGCGGGCGAGCAGTACTTC
CDR3: CASSGVRGQGAGEQYF

size: -
D: -
V: TRBV30
J: TRBJ2-1
DNA: TGTGCCTGGAGTGGTGGCTCCTTTATGAATGAGCAGTTCTTC
CDR3: CAWSGGSFMNEQFF

size: -
D: -
V: TRBV7-2
J: TRBJ2-6
DNA: TGTGCCAGCAGCCAGTGGGGGGCTGGGGCCAACGTCCTGACTTTC
CDR3: CASSQWGAGANVLTF

size: -
D: TRBD2
V: TRBV2
J: TRBJ2-3
DNA: TGTGCCAGCAGTCCCCTGACTAGCGGGGGCAGCACAGATACGCAGTATTTT
CDR3: CASSPLTSGGSTDTQYF

size: -
D: TRBD1
V: TRBV7-3
J: TRBJ2-3
DNA: TGTGCCAGCAGCCCCTGGACAGGGGACACAGATACGCAGTATTTT
CDR3: CASSPWTGDTDTQYF

size: -
D: TRBD1
V: TRBV10-2
J: TRBJ2-2
DNA: TGCGCCAGCAGCACCGGGACAGGGGACACCGGGGAGCTGTTTTTT
CDR3: CASSTGTGDTGELFF

size: -
D: -
V: TRBV5-1
J: TRBJ1-1
DNA: TGCGCCAGCAGCCCCGGGGGGGCGGGGAACACTGAAGCTTTCTTT
CDR3: CASSPGGAGNTEAFF

size: -
D: -
V: TRBV10-3
J: TRBJ2-3
DNA: TGTGCCATCAGTGCCCAACTAGCCGGAGGCACAGATACGCAGTATTTT
CDR3: CAISAQLAGGTDTQYF

size: -
D: -
V: TRBV2
J: TRBJ1-4
DNA: TGTGCCAGCAGTCCGAGCGAAAAACTGTTTTTT
CDR3: CASSPSEKLFF

size: -
D: TRBD1
V: TRBV4-2
J: TRBJ2-7
DNA: TGTGCCAGCAGCCCGGGACAGGGGGCTTCCCTCGGTTACTACGAGCAGTACTTC
CDR3: CASSPGQGASLGYYEQYF

size: -
D: -
V: TRBV19
J: TRBJ2-7
DNA: TGTGCCAGTAGTGGAAGACTGGGAGCCTACGAGCAGTACTTC
CDR3: CASSGRLGAYEQYF

size: -
D: -
V: TRBV27
J: TRBJ1-5
DNA: TGTGCCAGCAGTCCCGGAGGGGTAGGCAATCAGCCCCAGCATTTT
CDR3: CASSPGGVGNQPQHF

size: -
D: TRBD1
V: TRBV19
J: TRBJ2-5
DNA: TGTGCCAGTAGTAGGGACAGGGGCGCTCGAGAGACCCAGTACTTC
CDR3: CASSRDRGARETQYF

size: -
D: -
V: TRBV5-5
J: TRBJ2-7
DNA: TGTGCCAGCAGCTTGGTGGCGGGGTCAGAGCAGTACTTC
CDR3: CASSLVAGSEQYF

size: -
D: -
V: TRBV11-2
J: TRBJ2-7
DNA: TGTGCCAGCAGCTTAACCCGACAGAACTACGAGCAGTACTTC
CDR3: CASSLTRQNYEQYF

size: once
D: -
V: TRBV10-3
J: TRBJ1-2
DNA: TGTGCCATCAGTGATGGCATTCTGAGCGGGGGCTACACCTTC
CDR3: CAISDGILSGGYTF

size: -
D: TRBD1
V: TRBV5-6
J: TRBJ1-5
DNA: TGTGCCAGCAGCTTGGGAGACAGGGGGGGACAGCCCCAGCATTTT
CDR3: CASSLGDRGGQPQHF

size: -
D: TRBD1
V: TRBV11-2
J: TRBJ2-7
DNA: TGTGCCAGCAGCTTAGAGTGGACAGGGATCTACGAGCAGTACTTC
CDR3: CASSLEWTGIYEQYF

size: -
D: -
V: TRBV5-1
J: TRBJ2-3
DNA: TGCGCCAGCAGCCGCGTCCAAGATACGCAGTATTTT
CDR3: CASSRVQDTQYF